The entry that follows covers one TCR beta chain sequence. The source of the sample is a study of blood T cell repertoires in COVID-19. About the study: Italy, Spain and the United States were the sources of the convalescent and acute COVID-19 samples.

Study members were between roughly 18 and 90 years old and lived in some 26 US regions. Recovery among Cohort 3 donors was established by two negative PCRs, clearance, or symptom resolution. The repertoire was sequenced with immunoSEQ multiplex PCR; TCRdb's copy has only in-frame clones and lacks some. Here the sample spans 300,000 to 450,000 clones, more than 75% being singletons. Unmatched junction bases numbered 11, after V lost 6 bases and J lost 3 bases. The CDR3 runs to 16 residues. Germline-derived CDR1 and CDR2 are KGHSH and LQKENI. Sequenced input: PBMCs or T cells enriched from blood (not recorded which). This chain links TRBV18 with TRBJ1-2; 9 nucleotides agree with TRBD1. The sequence was collected from a woman aged 18-35 years who had recovered from COVID-19. This CDR3 reads CASSSLRDRVDYGYTF. The CDR3 DNA is TGTGCCAGCTCTTCTCTCAGGGACAGGGTGGACTATGGCTACACCTTC. The full variable domain, with the rest looked up from reference TRBV18 and TRBJ1-2, is NAGVMQNPRHLVRRRGQEARLRCSPMKGHSHVYWYRQLPEEGLKFMVYLQKENIIDESGMPKERFSAEFPKEGPSILRIQQVVRGDSAAYFCASSSLRDRVDYGYTFGSGTRLTVV.